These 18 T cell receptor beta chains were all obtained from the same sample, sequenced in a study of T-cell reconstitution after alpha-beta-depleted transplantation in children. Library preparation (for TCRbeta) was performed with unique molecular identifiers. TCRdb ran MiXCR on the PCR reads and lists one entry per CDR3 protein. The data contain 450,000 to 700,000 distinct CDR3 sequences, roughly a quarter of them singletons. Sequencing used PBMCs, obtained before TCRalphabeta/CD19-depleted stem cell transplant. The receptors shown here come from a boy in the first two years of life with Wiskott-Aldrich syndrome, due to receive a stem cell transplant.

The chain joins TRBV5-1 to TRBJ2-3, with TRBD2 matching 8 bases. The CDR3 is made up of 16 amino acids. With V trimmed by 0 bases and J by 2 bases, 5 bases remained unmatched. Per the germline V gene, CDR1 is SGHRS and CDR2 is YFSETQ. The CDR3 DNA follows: TGCGCCAGCAGCTTGGATACTAGCGGAAACACAGATACGCAGTATTTT. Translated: CASSLDTSGNTDTQYF.

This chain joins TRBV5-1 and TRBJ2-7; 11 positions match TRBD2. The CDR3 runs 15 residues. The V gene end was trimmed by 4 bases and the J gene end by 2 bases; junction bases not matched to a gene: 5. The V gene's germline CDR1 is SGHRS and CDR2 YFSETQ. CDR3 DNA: TGCGCCAGCAGCGAAGGGACTAGCGGTGCCTACGAGCAGTACTTC. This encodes CASSEGTSGAYEQYF.

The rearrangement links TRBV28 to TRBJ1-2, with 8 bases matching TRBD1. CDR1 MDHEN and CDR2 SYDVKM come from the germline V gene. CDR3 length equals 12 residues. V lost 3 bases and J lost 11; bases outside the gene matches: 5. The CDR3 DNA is TGTGCCAGCAGTTTGTTAACAGGGGGTTACACCTTC. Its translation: CASSLLTGGYTF.

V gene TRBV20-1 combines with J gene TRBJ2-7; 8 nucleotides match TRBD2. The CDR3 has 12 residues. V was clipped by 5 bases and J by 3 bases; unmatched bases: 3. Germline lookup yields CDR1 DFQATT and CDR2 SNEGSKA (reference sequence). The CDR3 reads CSAPGTSYEQYF. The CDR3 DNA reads TGCAGTGCTCCCGGGACTAGCTACGAGCAGTACTTC.

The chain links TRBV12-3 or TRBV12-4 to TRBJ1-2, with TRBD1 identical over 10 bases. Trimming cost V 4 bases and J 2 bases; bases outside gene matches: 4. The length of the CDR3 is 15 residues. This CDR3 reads CASSSPTGGNYGYTF. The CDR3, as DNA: TGTGCCAGCAGTTCCCCGACAGGGGGCAACTATGGCTACACCTTC.

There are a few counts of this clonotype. In nucleotides, the CDR3 is TGCGCCAGCAGCTTGGGAGCGGGAGTGGAGACAGATACGCAGTATTTT. Translated: CASSLGAGVETDTQYF. The J gene is TRBJ2-3, the V gene TRBV5-1; 8 bases are a match to TRBD2. Losses at the gene ends were 0 bases for V and 3 bases for J; bases not matched to a gene: 6. This CDR3 comprises 16 residues. Germline loops: CDR1 SGHRS, CDR2 YFSETQ.

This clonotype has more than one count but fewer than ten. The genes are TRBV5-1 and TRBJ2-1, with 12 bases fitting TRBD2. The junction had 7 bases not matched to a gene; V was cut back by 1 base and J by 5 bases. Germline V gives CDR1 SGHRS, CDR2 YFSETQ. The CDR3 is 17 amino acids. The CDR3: CASSLLSSGRGNNEQFF. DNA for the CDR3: TGCGCCAGCAGCTTGCTGTCTAGCGGGAGGGGTAACAATGAGCAGTTCTTC.

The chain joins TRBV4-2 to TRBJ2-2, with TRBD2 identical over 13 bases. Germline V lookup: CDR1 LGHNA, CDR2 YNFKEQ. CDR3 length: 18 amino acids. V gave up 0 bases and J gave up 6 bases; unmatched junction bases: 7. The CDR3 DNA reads TGTGCCAGCAGCCAAGAAAGTCCCGGGACTAGCGGGGCCGGGGAGCTGTTTTTT. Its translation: CASSQESPGTSGAGELFF.

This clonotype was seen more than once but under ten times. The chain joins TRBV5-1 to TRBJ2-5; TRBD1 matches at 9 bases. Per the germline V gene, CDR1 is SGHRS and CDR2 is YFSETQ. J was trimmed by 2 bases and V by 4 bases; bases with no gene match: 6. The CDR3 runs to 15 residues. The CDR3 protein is CASSMTGGRQETQYF. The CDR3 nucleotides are TGCGCCAGCAGCATGACAGGGGGAAGGCAAGAGACCCAGTACTTC.

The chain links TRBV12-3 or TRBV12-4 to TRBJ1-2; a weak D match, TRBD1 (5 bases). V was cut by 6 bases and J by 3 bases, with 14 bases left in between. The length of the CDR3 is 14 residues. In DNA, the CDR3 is TGTGCCAGCAGAGGGACCGGGACTGACTATGGCTACACCTTC. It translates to CASRGTGTDYGYTF.

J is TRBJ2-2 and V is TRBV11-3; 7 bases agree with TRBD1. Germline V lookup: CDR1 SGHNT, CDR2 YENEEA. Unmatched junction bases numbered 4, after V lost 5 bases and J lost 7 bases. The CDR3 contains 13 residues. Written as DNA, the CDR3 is TGTGCCAGCAGCCTGGGACAGTACGGGGAGCTGTTTTTT. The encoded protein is CASSLGQYGELFF.

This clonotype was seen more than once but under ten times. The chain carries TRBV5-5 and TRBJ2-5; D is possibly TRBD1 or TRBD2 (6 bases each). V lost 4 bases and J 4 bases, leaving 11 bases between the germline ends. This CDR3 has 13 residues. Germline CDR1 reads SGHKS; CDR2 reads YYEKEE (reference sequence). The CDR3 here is CASSAGHSETQYF. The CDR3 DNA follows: TGTGCCAGCAGCGCGGGACATTCAGAGACCCAGTACTTC.

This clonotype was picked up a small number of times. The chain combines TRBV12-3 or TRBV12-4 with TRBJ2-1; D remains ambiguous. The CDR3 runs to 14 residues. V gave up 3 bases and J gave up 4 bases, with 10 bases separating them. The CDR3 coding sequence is TGTGCCAGCAGTTTGAGGACGGTTTACAATGAGCAGTTCTTC. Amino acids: CASSLRTVYNEQFF.

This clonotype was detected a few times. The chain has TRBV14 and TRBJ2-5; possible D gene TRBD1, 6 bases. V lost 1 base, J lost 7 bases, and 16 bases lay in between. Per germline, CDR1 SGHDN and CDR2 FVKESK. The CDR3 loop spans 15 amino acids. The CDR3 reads CASSQVGPPRGTQYF. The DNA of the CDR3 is TGTGCCAGCAGCCAAGTCGGGCCCCCCAGGGGGACCCAGTACTTC.

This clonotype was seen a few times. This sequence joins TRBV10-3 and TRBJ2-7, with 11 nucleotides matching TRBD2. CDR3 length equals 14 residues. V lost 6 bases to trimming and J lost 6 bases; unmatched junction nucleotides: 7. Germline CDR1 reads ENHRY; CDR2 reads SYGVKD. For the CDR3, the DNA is TGTGCCATCAGCGCACCGGGACTAGCGGTCGAGCAGTACTTC. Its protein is CAISAPGLAVEQYF.

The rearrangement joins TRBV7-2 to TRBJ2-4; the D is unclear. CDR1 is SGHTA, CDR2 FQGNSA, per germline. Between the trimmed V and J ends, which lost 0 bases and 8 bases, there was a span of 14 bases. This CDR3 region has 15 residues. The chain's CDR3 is CASSLASARFHIQYF. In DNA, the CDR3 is TGTGCCAGCAGCTTAGCCAGCGCCAGATTTCACATTCAGTACTTC.

CDR3 in DNA: TGTGCCATCAGTGAGAGTCAGCGTATGAAGATCGGGGCCTACAATGAGCAGTTCTTC. This translates into CAISESQRMKIGAYNEQFF. The genes are TRBV10-3 and TRBJ2-1, with D possibly being TRBD2 (5 bases). CDR3 size: 19 residues. V lost 2 bases and J lost 2, with 22 bases in between. The germline V gene has CDR1 ENHRY and CDR2 SYGVKD.

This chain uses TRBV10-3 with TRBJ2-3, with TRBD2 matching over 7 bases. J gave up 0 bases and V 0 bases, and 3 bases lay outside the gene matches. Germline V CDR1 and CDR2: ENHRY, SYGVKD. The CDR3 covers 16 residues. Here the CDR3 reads CAISESPGLSTDTQYF. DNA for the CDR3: TGTGCCATCAGTGAGTCGCCGGGACTAAGCACAGATACGCAGTATTTT.